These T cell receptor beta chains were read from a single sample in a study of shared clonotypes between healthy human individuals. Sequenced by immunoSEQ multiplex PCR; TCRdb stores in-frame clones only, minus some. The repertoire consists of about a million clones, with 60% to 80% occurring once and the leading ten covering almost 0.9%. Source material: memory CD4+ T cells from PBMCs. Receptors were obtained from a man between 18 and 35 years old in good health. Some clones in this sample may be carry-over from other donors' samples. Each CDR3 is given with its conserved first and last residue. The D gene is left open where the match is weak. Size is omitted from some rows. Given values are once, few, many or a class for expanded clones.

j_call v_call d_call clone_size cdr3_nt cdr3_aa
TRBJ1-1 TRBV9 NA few TGTGCCAGCAGCCCAATGAGGGCTGAAGCTTTCTTT CASSPMRAEAFF
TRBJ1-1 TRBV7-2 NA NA TGTGCCAGCAGCTTATTGGGCAGGAACACTGAAGCTTTCTTT CASSLLGRNTEAFF
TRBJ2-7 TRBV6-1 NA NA TGTGCCAGCAGTGATCGAGATATCCAGTACTTC CASSDRDIQYF
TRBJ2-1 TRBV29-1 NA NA TGCAGCGTTGAGCGGAGCTCCTACAATGAGCAGTTCTTC CSVERSSYNEQFF
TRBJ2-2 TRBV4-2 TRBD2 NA TGTGCCAGCAGCCTATCGACTAGCGGGAAAGGGACCGGGGAGCTGTTTTTT CASSLSTSGKGTGELFF
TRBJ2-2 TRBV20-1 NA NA TGCAGCCAAAATAAGGCCGGGGAGCTGTTTTTT CSQNKAGELFF
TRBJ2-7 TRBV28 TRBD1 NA TGTGCCAGCAGTTTATTGGGGGGACAGGGAGCCTACGAGCAGTACTTC CASSLLGGQGAYEQYF
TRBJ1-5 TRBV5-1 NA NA TGCGCCAGCAGCTTCGGTGGTGGCGATCAGCCCCAGCATTTT CASSFGGGDQPQHF
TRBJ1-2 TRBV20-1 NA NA TGCAGTGCTAGACGGGACGAGGGCTACACCTTC CSARRDEGYTF
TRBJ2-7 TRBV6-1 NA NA TGTGCCAGCACCAAGGGGGGGGTAGCCTACGAGCAGTACTTC CASTKGGVAYEQYF
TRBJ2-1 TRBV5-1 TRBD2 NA TGCGCCAGCAGCTTGGGACTAGCGGGTTATACCTACAATGAGCAGTTCTTC CASSLGLAGYTYNEQFF
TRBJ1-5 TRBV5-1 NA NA TGCGCCAGCAGCTTGCAGGCTTTAGGGGTAAACCAGCCCCAGCATTTT CASSLQALGVNQPQHF
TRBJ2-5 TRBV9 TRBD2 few TGTGCCAGCAGCCCCCGGGAGGGTAGATTTAAAGAGACCCAGTACTTC CASSPREGRFKETQYF
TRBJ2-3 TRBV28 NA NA TGTGCCAGCAGTTTATGGGGGAGTACAGATACGCAGTATTTT CASSLWGSTDTQYF
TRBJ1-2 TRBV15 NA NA TGTGCCACCAGCCCCCTGGGAGCAGGGCGGGGAGACGGCTACACCTTC CATSPLGAGRGDGYTF
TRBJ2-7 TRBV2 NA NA TGTGCCAGCGACTTTGGGGGAGGGGGACTCTCCTACGAGCAGTACTTC CASDFGGGGLSYEQYF
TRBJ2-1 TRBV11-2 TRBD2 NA TGTGCCAGCAGCTTAGATGGGAGGGCGCAGTCCTACAATGAGCAGTTCTTC CASSLDGRAQSYNEQFF
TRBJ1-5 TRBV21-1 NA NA TGTGCCAGCAGCAAAGGTCGCCAACGGAACCCAAATCAGCCCCAGCATTTT CASSKGRQRNPNQPQHF
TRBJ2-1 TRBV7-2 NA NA TGTGCCAGCAGCCATCTCGGAGTAATAGATGAGCAGTTCTTC CASSHLGVIDEQFF
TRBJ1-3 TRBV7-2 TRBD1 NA TGTGCCAGCAGCTTCGGACAGGCGGGAAACACCATATATTTT CASSFGQAGNTIYF
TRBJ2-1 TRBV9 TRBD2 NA TGTGCCAGCAGCGTATCGACTAGCGGGCGATACAATGAGCAGTTCTTC CASSVSTSGRYNEQFF
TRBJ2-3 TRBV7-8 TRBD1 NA TGTGCCAGCAGCTTGGGTTTGGGACAGGGGAGAGATACGCAGTATTTT CASSLGLGQGRDTQYF
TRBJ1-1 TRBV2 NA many TGTGCCAGCAGTGAAGCTATGGACACTGAAGCTTTCTTT CASSEAMDTEAFF
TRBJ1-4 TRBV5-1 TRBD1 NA TGCGCCAGCGGAACCGGACAGGGGGGTTCGGTTGAAAAACTGTTTTTT CASGTGQGGSVEKLFF